This T cell receptor beta chain was documented in a study of cytomegalovirus exposure and HLA in healthy donors. Study-level information: One earlier analysis, a look at around 170 million T cells, found 100 million to 130 million unique TCR beta sequences. When 300 to 500 donors were genotyped, around 77% of them were found to fall in the Caucasian-associated ancestry cluster.

Study-level findings and limits: The authors later found HLA-associated TCR beta chains more clonally expanded than equally common others.

Researchers ran the PCR with 60 Vbeta and 13 Jbeta primers. The assay was immunoSEQ multiplex PCR, and TCRdb's table has in-frame clones only and misses some. Of around 120,000 clones listed, 80% to 85% were seen once; the top ten hold around 0.7%. Points on this clone: Antigen unknown.

This CDR3 region has 14 residues. Germline CDR1 and CDR2: SGHRS and YFSETQ. V gave up 6 bases and J gave up 0 bases, with 11 bases separating them. The material sequenced was PBMCs. The source is a man between 18 and 29 years old in good health and CMV-seronegative. This chain joins TRBV5-1 and TRBJ2-3; D remains unclear. CDR3 loop: CASKEETSTDTQYF. In DNA, the CDR3 is TGCGCCAGCAAGGAAGAGACTAGCACAGATACGCAGTATTTT.